The 5 T cell receptor beta chains listed next were all sequenced from one sample in a study of T cell responses to AZD1222 COVID-19 vaccine. Assay: immunoSEQ multiplex PCR; the TCRdb copy retains only in-frame clones and omits some. The sample has about 120,000 clones; roughly 87% are singletons. Specimen: peripheral blood, collected on day 0 of AZD1222 vaccination. These receptors were collected from an adult in good health.

The gene calls are TRBV12-2 and TRBJ1-2; TRBD1 is the table's D call, not checked against the DNA. TRBV12-2 is shown as a pseudogene. The CDR3 loop spans 15 amino acids. In DNA form, the CDR3 reads TGTGCAAGTCGCACCGGGGACAGGGCTCACTATGGCTACACCTTC. Encoded protein: CASRTGDRAHYGYTF.

This rearrangement joins TRBV2 to TRBJ2-2; TRBD2 is a possible D gene (5 bases). The CDR3 has 14 amino acids. Germline lookup yields CDR1 SNHLY and CDR2 FYNNEI. The germline V and J ends were trimmed by 7 bases and 1 base, with 10 bases remaining between them. The CDR3 reads CASKRTENTGELFF. CDR3 sequence (DNA): TGTGCCAGCAAGCGGACGGAGAACACCGGGGAGCTGTTTTTT. The full variable domain, in which reference TRBV2 and TRBJ2-2 provide the parts outside the CDR3, is EPEVTQTPSHQVTQMGQEVILRCVPISNHLYFYWYRQILGQKVEFLVSFYNNEISEKSEIFDDQFSVERPDGSNFTLKIRSTKLEDSAMYFCASKRTENTGELFFGEGSRLTVL.

The V call is TRBV14, the J call TRBJ2-1; 10 nucleotides agree with TRBD1. CDR3 length equals 18 residues. The germline CDR1 and CDR2 sequences are SGHDN and FVKESK. Trimming removed 4 bases from V and 0 bases from J; junction bases left unmatched: 9. CDR3 nucleotide sequence: TGTGCCAGCAGCCCGGGACAGGGGAGCGGGGACTCCTACAATGAGCAGTTCTTC. It encodes CASSPGQGSGDSYNEQFF.

V gene TRBV4-2 combines with J gene TRBJ2-7, with 15 bases fitting TRBD2. The trim removed 0 bases at V and 4 bases at J, leaving 4 bases unmatched. There are 17 residues in the CDR3. CDR1 and CDR2 (germline): LGHNA, YNFKEQ. In DNA, the CDR3 is TGTGCCAGCAGCCAAGAAATAGGGACTAGCGGGAGGTACGAGCAGTACTTC. It is translated as CASSQEIGTSGRYEQYF.

This chain connects TRBV2 to TRBJ2-4; TRBD1 might be the D (5 bases). The CDR3 runs to 15 residues. In germline, CDR1 is SNHLY, CDR2 FYNNEI. Between the trimmed V and J ends, which lost 0 bases and 7 bases, there was a span of 13 bases. The CDR3, as DNA: TGTGCCAGCAGTGAAGCCGACAGTAATGGGAACATTCAGTACTTC. Protein sequence: CASSEADSNGNIQYF.